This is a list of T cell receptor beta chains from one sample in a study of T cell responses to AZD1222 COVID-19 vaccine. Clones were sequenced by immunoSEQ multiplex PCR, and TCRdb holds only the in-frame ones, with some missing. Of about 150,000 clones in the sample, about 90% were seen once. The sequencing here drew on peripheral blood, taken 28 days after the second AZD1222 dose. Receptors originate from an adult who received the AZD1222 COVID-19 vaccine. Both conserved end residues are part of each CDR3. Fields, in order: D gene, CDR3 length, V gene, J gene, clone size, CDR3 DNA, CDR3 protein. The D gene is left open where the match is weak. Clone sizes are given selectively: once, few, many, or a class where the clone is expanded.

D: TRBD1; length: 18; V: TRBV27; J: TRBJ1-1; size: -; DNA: TGTGCCAGCAGTTTATCGATTGGTAGGTCAGGGGGAGACACTGAAGCTTTCTTT; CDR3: CASSLSIGRSGGDTEAFF
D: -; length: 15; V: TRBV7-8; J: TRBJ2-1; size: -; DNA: TGTGCCAGCACCCCCTCTATGGGACGAAACAATGAGCAGTTCTTC; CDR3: CASTPSMGRNNEQFF
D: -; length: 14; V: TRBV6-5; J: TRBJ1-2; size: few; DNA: TGTGCCAGCAGTTACGCGGACGTAAGCTATGGCTACACCTTC; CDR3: CASSYADVSYGYTF
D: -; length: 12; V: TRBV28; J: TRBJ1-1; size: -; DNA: TGTGCCAGCAGTTTAAGAGTACAGTGGGCTTTCTTT; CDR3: CASSLRVQWAFF
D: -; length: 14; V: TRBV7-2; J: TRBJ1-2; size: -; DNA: TGTGCCAGCAGCCCTGGAGGGGTCGACTATGGCTACACCTTC; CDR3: CASSPGGVDYGYTF
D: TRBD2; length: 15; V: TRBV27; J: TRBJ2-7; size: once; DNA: TGTGCCAGCAGTTTACGAGGACTAGCGGTCTACGAGCAGTACTTC; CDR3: CASSLRGLAVYEQYF
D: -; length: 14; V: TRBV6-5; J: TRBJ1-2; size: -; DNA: TGTGCCAGCAGGATTTCTCTGGGGTCTTATGGCTACACCTTC; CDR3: CASRISLGSYGYTF
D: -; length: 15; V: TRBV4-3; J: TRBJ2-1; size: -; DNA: TGCGCCAGCAGCCAAGAGGGCACTACGTACCATGAGCAGTTCTTC; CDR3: CASSQEGTTYHEQFF
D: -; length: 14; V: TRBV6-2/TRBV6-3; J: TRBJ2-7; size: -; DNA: TGTGCCAGCAGTTATCGCCAGGGGGGGTACGAGCAGTACTTC; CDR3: CASSYRQGGYEQYF
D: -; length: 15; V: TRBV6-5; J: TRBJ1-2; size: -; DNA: TGTGCCAGCAGTTACTCGCGAGGGGGGTTAAATGGCTACACCTTC; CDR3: CASSYSRGGLNGYTF
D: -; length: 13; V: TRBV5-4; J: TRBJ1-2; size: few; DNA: TGTGCCAGCAGCTTGGGGGGGGCCTATGGCTACACCTTC; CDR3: CASSLGGAYGYTF
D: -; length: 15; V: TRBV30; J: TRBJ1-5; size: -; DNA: TGTGCCTGGAGTGGGCAGGGGCCACTCAATCAGCCCCAGCATTTT; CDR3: CAWSGQGPLNQPQHF
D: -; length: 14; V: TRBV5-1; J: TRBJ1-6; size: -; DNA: TGCGCCAGCAGCCCGCCGTCAGGTGATTCACCCCTCCACTTT; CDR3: CASSPPSGDSPLHF
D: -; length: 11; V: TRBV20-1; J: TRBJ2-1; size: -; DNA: TGCAGTGCTAACGGGTACAATGAGCAGTTCTTC; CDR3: CSANGYNEQFF
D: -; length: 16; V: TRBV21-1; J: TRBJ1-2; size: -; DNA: TGTGCCAGCAGCCCTTACGAGACAGGGAAAAACTATGGCTACACCTTC; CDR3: CASSPYETGKNYGYTF
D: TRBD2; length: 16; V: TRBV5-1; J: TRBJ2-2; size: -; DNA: TGCGCCAGCAGCGTTAGCGGGAGGGCGGGCACCGGGGAGCTGTTTTTT; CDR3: CASSVSGRAGTGELFF
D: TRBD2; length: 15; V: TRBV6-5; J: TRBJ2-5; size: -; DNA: TGTGCCAGCAGTTACGGGACTAAGGGCCAAGAGACCCAGTACTTC; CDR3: CASSYGTKGQETQYF
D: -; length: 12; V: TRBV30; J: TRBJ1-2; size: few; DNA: TGTGCCTCCGGCCAAGGTCCCTATGGCTACACCTTC; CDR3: CASGQGPYGYTF
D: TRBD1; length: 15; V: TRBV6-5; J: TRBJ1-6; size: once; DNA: TGTGCCAGCAGCGGACGGACAGGGAAAGACTCACCCCTCCACTTT; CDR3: CASSGRTGKDSPLHF
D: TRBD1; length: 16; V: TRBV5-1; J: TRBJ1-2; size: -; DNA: TGCGCCAGCAGCCTGGGGACAGGGCTCACTAACTATGGCTACACCTTC; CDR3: CASSLGTGLTNYGYTF
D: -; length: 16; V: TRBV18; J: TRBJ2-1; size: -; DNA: TGTGCCAGCTCACCACCGGGGTGGAGGTCCTACAATGAGCAGTTCTTC; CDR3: CASSPPGWRSYNEQFF
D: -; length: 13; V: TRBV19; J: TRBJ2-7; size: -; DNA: TGTGCCAGTAGTATAGAAGGTGGTTACGAGCAGTACTTC; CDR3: CASSIEGGYEQYF
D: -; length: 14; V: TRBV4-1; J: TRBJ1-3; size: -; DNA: TGCGCCAGCAGCCAGCGGGCGGGTGGAAACACCATATATTTT; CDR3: CASSQRAGGNTIYF
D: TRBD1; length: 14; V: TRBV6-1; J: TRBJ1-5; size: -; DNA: TGTGCCAGCACTTCAACAGGGGAGATGAGTCCCCAGCATTTT; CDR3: CASTSTGEMSPQHF
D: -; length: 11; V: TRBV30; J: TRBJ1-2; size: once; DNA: TGTGCCTGGATTAAAGGTGGTGGCTACACCTTC; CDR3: CAWIKGGGYTF